This passage covers 27 T cell receptor beta chains from one sample sequenced in a study of T cell repertoires in cytomegalovirus infection. TCRdb reprocessed the reads with MiXCR, giving one entry per CDR3 protein. The sample holds about 460,000 distinct CDR3 sequences; 11% are singletons and the top ten take about 10%. The sequencing input was PBMCs. All receptors derive from a human donor in good health (CMV status not recorded). Some clones in this sample may be carry-over from other donors' samples.

This clonotype was counted a few times. The J gene is TRBJ2-2, the V gene TRBV25-1; 10 positions match TRBD1. This CDR3 has 15 residues. J lost 7 bases, V lost 4 bases, and 6 bases had no gene match. Germline assignment: CDR1 MGHDK and CDR2 SYGVNS. The CDR3 DNA is TGTGCCAGCAGTGGTATGACAGGGGGCGGCGGGGAGCTGTTTTTT. This encodes CASSGMTGGGGELFF.

This clonotype appeared a few times. V and J are TRBV11-2 and TRBJ1-6; D call uncertain. Germline V gives CDR1 SGHAT, CDR2 FQNNGV. The CDR3 covers 15 residues. The V end was cut by 7 bases, the J end by 5 bases, with 15 bases between. CDR3 nucleotide sequence: TGTGCCAGCAATGTTGGCGCCTCTGATAATTCACCCCTCCACTTT. Its protein product is CASNVGASDNSPLHF.

This chain links TRBV4-1 with TRBJ2-1, with TRBD2 as a possible D gene (6 bases). Trimming cost V 1 base and J 6 bases, with 13 bases left between them. Germline V lookup: CDR1 MGHRA, CDR2 YSYEKL. The CDR3 is made up of 15 amino acids. The CDR3 DNA is TGCGCCAGCAGCCAAGTTCTGAGGAGGGCCAATGAGCAGTTCTTC. Its protein product is CASSQVLRRANEQFF.

The table lists this clonotype with a few counts. The gene calls are TRBV29-1 and TRBJ2-3; the D gene is possibly TRBD2 (6 bases). Trimming removed 1 base at V and 2 bases at J, with 10 bases between. The CDR3 extends over 14 amino acids. Germline-derived CDR1 and CDR2 are SQVTM and ANQGSEA. The CDR3 sequence is CSVEGGLNTDTQYF. CDR3 nucleotides: TGCAGCGTTGAAGGGGGACTTAACACAGATACGCAGTATTTT.

Worth noting for this clonotype: This may arise from a read error, as a much more abundant clone is one base away. V is TRBV10-3 and J is TRBJ1-6, with a tentative D call TRBD1 (5 bases). This CDR3 spans 14 amino acids. From germline, CDR1 is ENHRY and CDR2 SYGVKD. The CDR3 DNA is TGTGCCACCTGGGGCGGGACTATTAATTCACCCCCCCACTTT. Protein product: CATWGGTINSPPHF.

This clonotype came up many times. The chain combines TRBV7-2 with TRBJ1-2; perhaps TRBD1 as D (5 bases). Germline V gene data show CDR1 as SGHTA and CDR2 as FQGNSA. The CDR3 extends over 13 amino acids. V lost 5 bases and J lost 4, with 11 bases in between. For the CDR3, the DNA is TGTGCCAGCAGCCCAACAGGTTCCTATGGCTACACCTTC. As protein: CASSPTGSYGYTF.

The chain recombines TRBV12-3 or TRBV12-4 with TRBJ1-1; the D gene is possibly TRBD1 (5 bases). This CDR3 is built from 13 residues. Deletions cut 1 base from V and 5 bases from J, with 8 bases between. CDR3 sequence: CASSLGGVTEAFF. The CDR3 coding sequence is TGTGCCAGCAGTTTAGGGGGGGTAACTGAAGCTTTCTTT.

Many counts were recorded for this clonotype. V usage is TRBV7-9 and J usage is TRBJ1-3, with D unresolved. The CDR3 spans 13 residues. The germline V and J ends were trimmed by 5 bases and 4 bases, with 9 bases remaining between them. From germline, CDR1 is SEHNR and CDR2 FQNEAQ (reference sequence). The CDR3 loop reads CASSPGRGNTIYF. DNA of the CDR3: TGTGCCAGCAGCCCGGGAAGAGGAAACACCATATATTTT.

This clonotype was recorded at least ten times. The J gene is TRBJ2-5, the V gene TRBV28; 7 bases are shared with TRBD1. This CDR3 comprises 14 residues. CDR1 and CDR2 from the germline V gene are MDHEN and SYDVKM. The ends lost 1 base at V and 3 bases at J; junction bases unmatched: 2. The CDR3 here is CASSLFGTEETQYF. CDR3 DNA sequence: TGTGCCAGCAGTTTATTCGGGACAGAAGAGACCCAGTACTTC. Complete variable domain (other parts from reference TRBV28 and TRBJ2-5): DVKVTQSSRYLVKRTGEKVFLECVQDMDHENMFWYRQDPGLGLRLIYFSYDVKMKEKGDIPEGYSVSREKKERFSLILESASTNQTSMYLCASSLFGTEETQYFGPGTRLLVL.

The rearrangement links TRBV2 to TRBJ2-2; 12 nucleotides agree with TRBD2. This CDR3 is 15 amino acids long. V was pared by 8 bases and J by 5 bases, with 6 bases of the junction left unmatched. Germline V CDR1 and CDR2: SNHLY, FYNNEI. The CDR3, as DNA: TGTGCCAGCCGACTAGCGGGAGCCATTACCGGGGAGCTGTTTTTT. Translated, it gives CASRLAGAITGELFF.

At least ten counts were recorded for this clonotype. This rearrangement joins TRBV6-2 or TRBV6-3 to TRBJ1-2; weak D call: TRBD1 (6 bases). Trimming took 4 bases from V and 4 from J, leaving 13 bases between them. The germline CDR1 and CDR2 sequences are MNHEY and SVGEGT. This CDR3 is built from 14 residues. CDR3 protein: CASSWGAGIYGYTF. Written as DNA, the CDR3 is TGTGCCAGCAGTTGGGGGGCAGGGATCTATGGCTACACCTTC.

This clonotype was detected a few times. The chain is built from TRBV3-1 and TRBJ1-2; maybe TRBD1 (5 bases). V gave up 3 bases and J gave up 14 bases, with 13 bases separating them. The CDR3 spans 11 residues. Germline loops: CDR1 LGHDT, CDR2 YNNKEL (reference sequence). The CDR3 DNA reads as TGTGCCAGCAGCCAGGGGCTTGAGGCGACCTTC. Its protein product is CASSQGLEATF.

This clonotype appeared many times. The rearrangement links TRBV12-3 or TRBV12-4 to TRBJ2-2; perhaps TRBD1 as D (6 bases). V was pared by 2 bases and J by 0 bases, with 13 bases between. This CDR3 region has 17 residues. The DNA for the CDR3 is TGTGCCAGCAGTTTAAGGGCCAGGGGAGCGAACACCGGGGAGCTGTTTTTT. This sequence encodes CASSLRARGANTGELFF.

This clonotype appeared many times. V and J are TRBV28 and TRBJ2-5; D is ambiguous. Trimming stripped 3 bases from V and 5 bases from J, with 7 bases between. Germline V gives CDR1 MDHEN, CDR2 SYDVKM. The CDR3 contains 12 residues. The CDR3 region is CASSFRRETQYF. CDR3 in DNA: TGTGCCAGCAGTTTTCGAAGGGAGACCCAGTACTTC.

The chain has TRBV5-1 and TRBJ1-6, with 7 bases that match TRBD1. Germline CDR1 SGHRS, CDR2 YFSETQ. There are 13 residues in the CDR3. V gave up 8 bases and J gave up 10 bases; unmatched junction bases: 9. CDR3 region: CASQGDRESPLHF. CDR3 DNA: TGCGCCAGTCAGGGGGACAGAGAATCACCCCTCCACTTT. Using reference TRBV5-1 and TRBJ1-6 for the parts outside the CDR3, the full variable domain is KAGVTQTPRYLIKTRGQQVTLSCSPISGHRSVSWYQQTPGQGLQFLFEYFSETQRNKGNFPGRFSGRQFSNSRSEMNVSTLELGDSALYLCASQGDRESPLHFGNGTRLTVT.

This clonotype was seen at least ten times. This chain uses TRBV7-2 with TRBJ1-2; TRBD1 aligns across 11 bases. Germline values: CDR1 SGHTA, CDR2 FQGNSA. The CDR3 length is 15 residues. V was clipped by 5 bases and J by 2 bases; unmatched bases: 4. The CDR3 nucleotides are TGTGCCAGCAGCGCCTGGGACAGGGGGAACTATGGCTACACCTTC. Translating it yields CASSAWDRGNYGYTF.

Ten or more counts support this clonotype. This rearrangement joins TRBV7-8 to TRBJ2-2; D gene uncertain. CDR3 length: 14 residues. Trimming removed 4 bases from V and 1 base from J, with 7 bases in between. Germline V gene lookup returns CDR1 SGHVS and CDR2 FQNEAQ. The CDR3 nucleotides read TGTGCCAGCAGCTCCTACAAGAACACCGGGGAGCTGTTTTTT. It is translated as CASSSYKNTGELFF.

This chain links TRBV9 with TRBJ2-5; tentative D call: TRBD2 (6 bases). The CDR3 consists of 16 residues. Germline V CDR1 and CDR2: SGDLS, YYNGEE. With 4 bases removed from V and 3 bases from J, the gap between germline ends came to 19 bases. The CDR3 region has the DNA TGTGCCAGCAGCCCAAAGACTAGTTTTGGCAAAGAGACCCAGTACTTC. This gives the protein CASSPKTSFGKETQYF.

This sequence joins TRBV12-3 or TRBV12-4 and TRBJ2-1; D gene uncertain. This CDR3 spans 12 amino acids. The ends were cut back, 3 bases at V and 8 bases at J, with 8 bases in the middle. The CDR3 DNA sequence: TGTGCCAGCAGTTTCGTCCTCCATGAGCAGTTCTTC. As protein: CASSFVLHEQFF.

This clonotype was picked up a small number of times. The chain links TRBV5-1 to TRBJ2-2; the D gene is possibly TRBD1 (5 bases). The CDR3 runs 13 residues. Germline loops: CDR1 SGHRS, CDR2 YFSETQ. Trimming removed 3 bases from V and 6 bases from J, with 9 bases in between. The CDR3 loop is CASSSQGAGELFF. The CDR3 DNA reads as TGCGCCAGCAGCTCGCAGGGTGCCGGGGAGCTGTTTTTT.

A few counts support this clonotype. The V gene is TRBV19, the J gene TRBJ2-1; D is unresolved. In germline, CDR1 is LNHDA, CDR2 SQIVND (reference sequence). This CDR3 spans 16 amino acids. V was cut by 5 bases and J by 1 base, with 15 bases left in between. CDR3 region: CASSGGRKASYNEQFF. The DNA for the CDR3 is TGTGCCAGTAGTGGTGGACGCAAGGCTTCCTACAATGAGCAGTTCTTC.

This clonotype was seen many times. V is TRBV7-2 and J is TRBJ2-5; 8 bases line up with TRBD1. With 6 bases clipped from V and 5 bases from J, the junction kept 8 bases outside the gene matches. The length of the CDR3 is 14 residues. Germline V lookup: CDR1 SGHTA, CDR2 FQGNSA. The CDR3 coding sequence is TGTGCCAGCAGAAGACAGGGGACTTTGGAGACCCAGTACTTC. The encoded protein is CASRRQGTLETQYF.

This clonotype was counted many times. The chain joins TRBV2 to TRBJ2-5; 10 bases fit TRBD2. The CDR3 consists of 14 residues. Germline loops: CDR1 SNHLY, CDR2 FYNNEI. The ends lost 7 bases at V and 2 bases at J; junction bases unmatched: 4. The CDR3 sequence is CASMKAGGQETQYF. In nucleotides, the CDR3 is TGTGCCAGCATGAAAGCGGGGGGGCAAGAGACCCAGTACTTC.

This clonotype was observed a single time. This may come from a read error, since a much larger clone is one base off. The chain employs TRBV28 and TRBJ2-3, with D tentatively TRBD1 (5 bases). The germline V gene has CDR1 MDHEN and CDR2 SYDVKM. This CDR3 has 16 residues. V was cut by 2 bases and J by 0 bases, with 12 bases left in between. CDR3 DNA sequence: TGTGCCAGCAGTTTACAGAGAGGACAAAGCACAGATACGCAGTATTTT. Its protein is CASSLQRGQSTDTQYF.

This clonotype came up many times. The V and J genes are TRBV28 and TRBJ2-7; D is possibly TRBD2 (6 bases). The CDR3 runs to 15 residues. The V gene's germline CDR1 is MDHEN and CDR2 SYDVKM. Deletions cut 5 bases from V and 3 bases from J, with 17 bases between. The CDR3 region has the DNA TGTGCCAGCAGTCAGCCGGGACTGCAAAACTACGAGCAGTACTTC. Translating it yields CASSQPGLQNYEQYF.

There are many counts of this clonotype. A much larger clone differs by one base, so this may be a read error. The chain is built from TRBV11-3 and TRBJ2-1; 11 bases align to TRBD2. The CDR3 extends over 15 amino acids. With 1 base clipped from V and 6 bases from J, the junction kept 2 bases outside the gene matches. Germline CDR1 reads SGHNT; CDR2 reads YENEEA. The CDR3 sequence is CASSLVAGGINEQFF. The CDR3, as DNA: TGTGCCAGCAGCTTAGTAGCGGGAGGGATCAATGAGCAGTTCTTC.

This clonotype appeared many times. The chain couples TRBV7-2 to TRBJ1-1, with D perhaps TRBD1 (5 bases). CDR1 SGHTA and CDR2 FQGNSA come from the germline V gene. The V gene lost 3 bases and the J gene lost 6 bases, with 8 bases spanning the gap. CDR3 length: 12 amino acids. CDR3 sequence: CASSFPGPEAFF. CDR3 DNA sequence: TGTGCCAGCAGCTTCCCGGGACCTGAAGCTTTCTTT.